This passage covers 17 T cell receptor beta chains from one sample sequenced in a study of blood T cell repertoires in COVID-19. The repertoire was sequenced with immunoSEQ multiplex PCR; TCRdb's copy has only in-frame clones and lacks some. The sample carries roughly 95,000 clones, 82% recorded once. The sample taken for sequencing was peripheral blood. These receptors all stem from a man older than 75 with acute or convalescent COVID-19.

This chain links TRBV5-1 with TRBJ2-3, with 12 bases matching TRBD1. This CDR3 contains 14 residues. V shed 3 bases, J shed 6 bases, and the junction held 2 bases outside the gene matches. Germline CDR1 reads SGHRS; CDR2 reads YFSETQ. CDR3 residues: CASSSGTGGDTQYF. The CDR3 nucleotides are TGCGCCAGCAGCTCCGGGACAGGGGGCGATACGCAGTATTTT.

This chain links TRBV7-9 with TRBJ2-7; D not certain. This CDR3 region has 15 residues. The ends were cut back, 2 bases at V and 3 bases at J, with 14 bases in the middle. CDR1 SEHNR and CDR2 FQNEAQ come from the germline V gene (reference sequence). The CDR3, as DNA: TGTGCCAGCAGCTTATCGCAGGCATCATACTACGAGCAGTACTTC. As protein: CASSLSQASYYEQYF.

The chain couples TRBV29-1 to TRBJ1-4; TRBD1 agrees at 7 bases. Trimming at V came to 5 bases and at J to 8 bases, leaving 8 bases not matched to a gene. From germline, CDR1 is SQVTM and CDR2 ANQGSEA. The CDR3 consists of 13 residues. CDR3 DNA sequence: TGCAGCGTTCGGCAGGGGGTAAAAGAAAAACTGTTTTTT. Its translation is CSVRQGVKEKLFF.

CDR3 region: CASSLDLRGYSGANVLTF. For the CDR3, the DNA is TGTGCCAGCAGCTTAGACCTTCGGGGATACTCTGGGGCCAACGTCCTGACTTTC. The V call is TRBV7-2, the J call TRBJ2-6; tentative D call: TRBD2 (5 bases). The germline V gene has CDR1 SGHTA and CDR2 FQGNSA. CDR3 size: 18 residues. V lost 1 base to trimming and J lost 0 bases, with 13 bases between them.

The genes are TRBV5-1 and TRBJ2-3; TRBD1 agrees at 10 bases. Trimming at V came to 4 bases and at J to 6 bases, leaving 8 bases not matched to a gene. This CDR3 contains 15 residues. The V gene's germline CDR1 is SGHRS and CDR2 YFSETQ. Here the CDR3 reads CASSGRDRGEDTQYF. CDR3 in DNA: TGCGCCAGCAGCGGGAGGGACAGGGGAGAGGATACGCAGTATTTT.

V is TRBV19 and J is TRBJ2-5; TRBD1 might be the D (5 bases). V was shortened by 6 bases and J by 4 bases, with 12 bases between the two germline ends. Germline CDR1 is LNHDA and CDR2 is SQIVND (reference sequence). This CDR3 is built from 13 residues. The CDR3 sequence is CASSQGGTETQYF. For the CDR3, the DNA is TGTGCCAGTAGCCAGGGTGGAACAGAGACCCAGTACTTC.

The chain employs TRBV2 and TRBJ1-6; TRBD1 might be the D (5 bases). This CDR3 contains 15 residues. V was clipped by 7 bases and J by 1 base, with 11 bases between them. CDR1 is SNHLY, CDR2 FYNNEI, per germline. The CDR3 nucleotides are TGTGCCAGCATATCGACAGTATCCTATAATTCACCCCTCCACTTT. Encoded protein: CASISTVSYNSPLHF.

V and J are TRBV11-3 and TRBJ2-2; D gene uncertain. The V end was cut by 3 bases, the J end by 4 bases, with 6 bases between. The germline gives CDR1 SGHNT, CDR2 YENEEA. The CDR3 has 13 amino acids. CDR3 sequence: CASSFKITGELFF. The CDR3 DNA follows: TGTGCCAGCAGCTTTAAAATCACCGGGGAGCTGTTTTTT.

The rearrangement uses TRBV5-1 and TRBJ2-5; 9 bases fit TRBD1. Germline loops: CDR1 SGHRS, CDR2 YFSETQ. V was pared by 0 bases and J by 4 bases, with 4 bases of the junction left unmatched. CDR3 length equals 15 residues. CDR3 in DNA: TGCGCCAGCAGCTTGGGGACAGGGGTTCGAGAGACCCAGTACTTC. Protein product: CASSLGTGVRETQYF.

This chain uses TRBV5-8 with TRBJ1-2; possibly TRBD1 for D (6 bases). The germline V gene has CDR1 SGHTS and CDR2 YDEGEE. The CDR3 has 11 residues. The ends were cut back, 2 bases at V and 8 bases at J, with 7 bases in the middle. The CDR3 sequence: CASSFRGGYTF. CDR3 sequence (DNA): TGTGCCAGCAGCTTTAGGGGGGGCTACACCTTC.

In its sample, this clone was seen a few times. The genes are TRBV9 and TRBJ1-5; a possible D gene is TRBD1 (6 bases). The CDR3 consists of 15 residues. CDR1 is SGDLS, CDR2 YYNGEE, per germline. Trimming pared 4 bases from V and 1 base from J, leaving 12 bases between. The CDR3 reads CASSPGVLSNQPQHF. CDR3 nucleotide sequence: TGTGCCAGCAGCCCAGGGGTTTTGAGCAATCAGCCCCAGCATTTT.

The chain combines TRBV28 with TRBJ1-1, with no clear D. The CDR3 is 12 amino acids. Germline CDR1 is MDHEN and CDR2 is SYDVKM. With 5 bases removed from V and 6 bases from J, the gap between germline ends came to 10 bases. CDR3 loop: CASSPWPPEAFF. CDR3 sequence (DNA): TGTGCCAGCAGTCCCTGGCCCCCTGAAGCTTTCTTT.

The chain recombines TRBV18 with TRBJ1-6; maybe TRBD1 (6 bases). The CDR3 runs to 14 residues. Trimming cost V 3 bases and J 10 bases, with 13 bases left between them. From germline, CDR1 is KGHSH and CDR2 LQKENI. The CDR3, as DNA: TGTGCCAGCTCACCCCAGGGGACGGGATCACCCCTCCACTTT. Translation: CASSPQGTGSPLHF. Combining the CDR3 with reference TRBV18 and TRBJ1-6 gives the whole variable domain NAGVMQNPRHLVRRRGQEARLRCSPMKGHSHVYWYRQLPEEGLKFMVYLQKENIIDESGMPKERFSAEFPKEGPSILRIQQVVRGDSAAYFCASSPQGTGSPLHFGNGTRLTVT.

This clone was recorded once. The chain employs TRBV3-1 (or the pseudogene TRBV3-2) and TRBJ1-5, with 7 bases aligning to TRBD1. The CDR3 totals 15 residues. The V segment lost 3 bases and the J segment 6 bases; nucleotides outside the gene matches: 8. Germline V gene data show CDR1 as LGHDT and CDR2 as YNNKEL (reference sequence). The CDR3 DNA reads as TGTGCCAGCAGCCACTCGACAGGGAAGAGTCAGCCCCAGCATTTT. Its protein product is CASSHSTGKSQPQHF.

The rearrangement uses TRBV30 and TRBJ1-2, with D maybe TRBD1 (6 bases). Germline CDR1 GTSNPN, CDR2 SVGIG (reference sequence). This CDR3 spans 14 amino acids. Trimming cost V 4 bases and J 7 bases, with 19 bases left between them. CDR3 loop: CAWNRDIVFGGYTF. In nucleotides, the CDR3 is TGTGCCTGGAACCGGGACATTGTGTTTGGTGGCTACACCTTC.

V usage is TRBV5-1 and J usage is TRBJ2-1, with D possibly being TRBD1 (6 bases). Germline CDR1 is SGHRS and CDR2 is YFSETQ. This CDR3 has 13 residues. V gave up 2 bases and J gave up 8 bases, with 11 bases separating them. This CDR3 reads CASSFGQFDEQFF. CDR3 sequence (DNA): TGCGCCAGCAGCTTCGGACAGTTCGATGAGCAGTTCTTC.

This clone was seen once. DNA for the CDR3: TGCGCCAGCAGTGAGTTTCTGGACAGACTTAACACAGATACGCAGTATTTT. Residues: CASSEFLDRLNTDTQYF. The rearrangement joins TRBV10-2 to TRBJ2-3, with D maybe TRBD1 (6 bases). Trimming left V 1 base short and J 2 bases short, with 16 bases between. This CDR3 region has 17 residues. Germline V gene lookup returns CDR1 WSHSY and CDR2 SAAADI.